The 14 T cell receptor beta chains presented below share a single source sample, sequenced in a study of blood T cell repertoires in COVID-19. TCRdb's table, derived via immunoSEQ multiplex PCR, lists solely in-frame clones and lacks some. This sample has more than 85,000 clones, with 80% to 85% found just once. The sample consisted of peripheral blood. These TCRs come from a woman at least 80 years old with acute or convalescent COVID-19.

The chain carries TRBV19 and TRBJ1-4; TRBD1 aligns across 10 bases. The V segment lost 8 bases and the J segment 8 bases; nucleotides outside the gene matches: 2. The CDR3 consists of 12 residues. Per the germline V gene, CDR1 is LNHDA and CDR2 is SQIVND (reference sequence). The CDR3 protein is CASRDRGEKLFF. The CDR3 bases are TGTGCCAGTCGGGACAGGGGAGAAAAACTGTTTTTT. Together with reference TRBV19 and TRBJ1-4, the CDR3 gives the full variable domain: DGGITQSPKYLFRKEGQNVTLSCEQNLNHDAMYWYRQDPGQGLRLIYYSQIVNDFQKGDIAEGYSVSREKKESFPLTVTSAQKNPTAFYLCASRDRGEKLFFGSGTQLSVL.

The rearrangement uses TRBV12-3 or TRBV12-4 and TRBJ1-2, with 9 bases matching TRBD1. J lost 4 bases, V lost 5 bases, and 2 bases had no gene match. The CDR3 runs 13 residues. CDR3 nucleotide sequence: TGTGCCAGCAGTGCGGGACAGGGCTATGGCTACACCTTC. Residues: CASSAGQGYGYTF.

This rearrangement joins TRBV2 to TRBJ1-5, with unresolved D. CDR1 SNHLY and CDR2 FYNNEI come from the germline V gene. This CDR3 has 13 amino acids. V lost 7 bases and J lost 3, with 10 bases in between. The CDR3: CASKREPNQPQHF. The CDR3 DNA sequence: TGTGCCAGCAAGAGGGAGCCCAATCAGCCCCAGCATTTT. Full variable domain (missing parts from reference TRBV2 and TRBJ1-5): EPEVTQTPSHQVTQMGQEVILRCVPISNHLYFYWYRQILGQKVEFLVSFYNNEISEKSEIFDDQFSVERPDGSNFTLKIRSTKLEDSAMYFCASKREPNQPQHFGDGTRLSIL.

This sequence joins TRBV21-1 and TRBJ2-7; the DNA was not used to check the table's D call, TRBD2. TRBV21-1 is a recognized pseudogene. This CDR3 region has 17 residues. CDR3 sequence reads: CASSINLGLAGAYEQYF. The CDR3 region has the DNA TGTGCCAGCAGCATTAATCTGGGACTAGCGGGAGCCTACGAGCAGTACTTC.

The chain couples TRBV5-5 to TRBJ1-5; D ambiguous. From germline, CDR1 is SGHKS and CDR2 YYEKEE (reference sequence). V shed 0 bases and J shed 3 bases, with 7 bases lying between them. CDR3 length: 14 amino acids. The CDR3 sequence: CASSLGGSNQPQHF. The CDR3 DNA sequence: TGTGCCAGCAGCTTGGGTGGCTCCAATCAGCCCCAGCATTTT.

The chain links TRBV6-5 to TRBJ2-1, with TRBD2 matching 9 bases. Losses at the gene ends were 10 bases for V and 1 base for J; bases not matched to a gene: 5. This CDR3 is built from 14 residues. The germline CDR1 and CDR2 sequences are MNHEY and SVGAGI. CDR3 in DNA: TGTGCCACTAGCGGGATTACGTCCTACAATGAGCAGTTCTTC. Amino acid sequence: CATSGITSYNEQFF.

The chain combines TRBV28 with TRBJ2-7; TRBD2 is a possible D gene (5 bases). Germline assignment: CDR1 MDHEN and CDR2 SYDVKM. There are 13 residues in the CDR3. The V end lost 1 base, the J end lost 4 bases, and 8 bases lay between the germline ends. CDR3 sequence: CASSLSDFYEQYF. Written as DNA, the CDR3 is TGTGCCAGCAGTTTATCGGACTTTTACGAGCAGTACTTC. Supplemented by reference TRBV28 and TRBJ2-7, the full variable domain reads DVKVTQSSRYLVKRTGEKVFLECVQDMDHENMFWYRQDPGLGLRLIYFSYDVKMKEKGDIPEGYSVSREKKERFSLILESASTNQTSMYLCASSLSDFYEQYFGPGTRLTVT.

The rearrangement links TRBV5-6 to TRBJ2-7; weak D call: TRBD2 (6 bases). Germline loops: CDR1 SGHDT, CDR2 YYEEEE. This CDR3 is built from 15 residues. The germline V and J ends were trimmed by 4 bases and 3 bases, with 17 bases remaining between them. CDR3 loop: CASSTPIAEGYEQYF. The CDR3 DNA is TGTGCCAGCAGCACTCCGATAGCGGAGGGCTACGAGCAGTACTTC.

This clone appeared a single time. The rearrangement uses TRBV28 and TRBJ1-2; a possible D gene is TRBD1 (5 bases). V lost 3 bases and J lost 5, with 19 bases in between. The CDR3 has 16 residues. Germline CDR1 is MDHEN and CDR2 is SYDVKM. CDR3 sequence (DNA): TGTGCCAGCAGTTTCCCGGACACCCCCGGGGGGTATGGCTACACCTTC. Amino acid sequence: CASSFPDTPGGYGYTF.

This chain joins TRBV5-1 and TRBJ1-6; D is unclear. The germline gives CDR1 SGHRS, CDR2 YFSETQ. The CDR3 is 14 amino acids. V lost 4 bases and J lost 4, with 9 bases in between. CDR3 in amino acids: CASSQEPYNSPLHF. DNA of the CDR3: TGCGCCAGCAGCCAAGAGCCGTATAATTCACCCCTCCACTTT.

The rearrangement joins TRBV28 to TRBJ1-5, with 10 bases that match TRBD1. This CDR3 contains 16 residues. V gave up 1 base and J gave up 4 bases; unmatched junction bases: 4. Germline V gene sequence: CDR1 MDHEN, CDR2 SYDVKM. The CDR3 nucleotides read TGTGCCAGCAGTTTATTATGGACAGGGGGAAATCAGCCCCAGCATTTT. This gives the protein CASSLLWTGGNQPQHF.

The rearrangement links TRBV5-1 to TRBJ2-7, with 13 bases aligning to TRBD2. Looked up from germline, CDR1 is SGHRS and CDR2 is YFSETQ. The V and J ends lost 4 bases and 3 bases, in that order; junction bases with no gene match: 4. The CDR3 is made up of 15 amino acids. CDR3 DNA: TGCGCCAGCAGCCAGGGACTAGCGGGACTCTACGAGCAGTACTTC. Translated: CASSQGLAGLYEQYF. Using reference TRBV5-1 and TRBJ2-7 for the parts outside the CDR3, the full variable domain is KAGVTQTPRYLIKTRGQQVTLSCSPISGHRSVSWYQQTPGQGLQFLFEYFSETQRNKGNFPGRFSGRQFSNSRSEMNVSTLELGDSALYLCASSQGLAGLYEQYFGPGTRLTVT.

The CDR3 region has the DNA TGTGCCAGCAGCCGACAGGGAATTCTGGAAAAACTGTTTTTT. Translated: CASSRQGILEKLFF. V usage is TRBV6-5 and J usage is TRBJ1-4, with TRBD1 identical over 7 bases. The germline V gene encodes CDR1 MNHEY and CDR2 SVGAGI. The CDR3 is 14 amino acids. V trimming: 6 bases; J trimming: 8 bases; junction bases outside the gene matches: 9.

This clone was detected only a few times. In DNA form, the CDR3 reads TGCGCCAGCAGTTTTCCCCGACAGGGTTGCAATCAGCCCCAGCATTTT. Translating gives CASSFPRQGCNQPQHF. This rearrangement joins TRBV23-1 to TRBJ1-5; 7 bases fit TRBD1. TRBV23-1 is assigned to the ORF class and has an uncertain function. J was trimmed by 2 bases and V by 5 bases; bases with no gene match: 9. The CDR3 totals 16 residues.